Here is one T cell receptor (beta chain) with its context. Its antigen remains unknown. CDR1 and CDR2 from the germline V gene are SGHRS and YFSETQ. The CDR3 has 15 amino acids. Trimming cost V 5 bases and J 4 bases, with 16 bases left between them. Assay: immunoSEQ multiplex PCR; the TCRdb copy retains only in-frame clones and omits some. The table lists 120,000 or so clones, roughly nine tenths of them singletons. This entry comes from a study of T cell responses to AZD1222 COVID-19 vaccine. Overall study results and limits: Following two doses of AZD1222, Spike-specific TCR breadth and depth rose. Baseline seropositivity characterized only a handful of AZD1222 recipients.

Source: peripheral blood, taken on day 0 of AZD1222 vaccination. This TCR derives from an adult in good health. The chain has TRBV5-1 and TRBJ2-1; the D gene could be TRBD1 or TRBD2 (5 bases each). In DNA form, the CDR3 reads TGCGCCAGCAGATGGGACGGACCCTTATACAATGAGCAGTTCTTC. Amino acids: CASRWDGPLYNEQFF.